The T cell receptor (beta chain) described here comes from a study of response to subunit inactivated influenza vaccine. On this clonotype itself: Antigen specificity is unknown.

Points from the study as a whole: The authors suggested that every seasonal influenza vaccination recruits few new T cells.

Each CDR3 protein gets one entry after TCRdb re-called the RT-PCR reads with MiXCR. The sample lists around 480,000 distinct CDR3 sequences; approximately 15% were seen once. This clonotype originated in a man aged 50 to 69 who received an inactivated influenza vaccine. The specimen comprised CD4+ T cells sorted from PBMCs, sampled around 2 years after vaccination.

The CDR3 sequence is CASNRRLAAGRQETQYF. Written as DNA, the CDR3 is TGTGCCAGCAATAGGAGACTCGCTGCTGGTCGTCAAGAGACCCAGTACTTC. The V and J genes are TRBV11-1 and TRBJ2-5; D unclear. CDR1 and CDR2 (germline): SGHAT, FQDESV (reference sequence). Between the trimmed V and J ends, which lost 7 bases and 2 bases, there was a span of 23 bases. The CDR3 contains 17 residues.